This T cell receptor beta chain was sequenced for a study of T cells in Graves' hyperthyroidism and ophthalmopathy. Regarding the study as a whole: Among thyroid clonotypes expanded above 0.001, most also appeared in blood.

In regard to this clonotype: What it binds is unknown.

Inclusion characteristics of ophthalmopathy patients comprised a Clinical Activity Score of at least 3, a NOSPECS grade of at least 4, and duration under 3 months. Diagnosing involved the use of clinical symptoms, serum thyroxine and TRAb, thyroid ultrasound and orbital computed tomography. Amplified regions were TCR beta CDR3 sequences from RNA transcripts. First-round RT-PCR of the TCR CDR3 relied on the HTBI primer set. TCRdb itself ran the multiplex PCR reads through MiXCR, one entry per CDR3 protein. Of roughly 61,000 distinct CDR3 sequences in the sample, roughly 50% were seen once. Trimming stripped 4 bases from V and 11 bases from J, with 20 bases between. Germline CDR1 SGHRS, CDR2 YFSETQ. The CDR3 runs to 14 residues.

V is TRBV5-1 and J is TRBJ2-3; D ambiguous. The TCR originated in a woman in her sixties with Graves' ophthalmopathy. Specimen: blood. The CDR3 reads CASSLGRTYNEQYF. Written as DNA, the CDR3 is TGCGCCAGCAGCCTGGGCAGAACCTACAATGAGCAGTATTTT.